The source of this T cell receptor (beta chain) is a study of T-cell reconstitution after alpha-beta-depleted transplantation in children. Germline V gene lookup returns CDR1 MDHEN and CDR2 SYDVKM. The CDR3 is 16 residues long. Trimming left V 7 bases short and J 0 bases short, with 16 bases between. Preparation of the TCRbeta library involved a method that used unique molecular identifiers. TCRdb re-called the PCR reads through MiXCR, storing one row per CDR3 protein. The sample includes around 580,000 distinct CDR3 sequences, under 25% of them seen just once. The rearrangement joins TRBV28 to TRBJ2-1, with D possibly being TRBD2 (5 bases). The sequence was collected from a boy in the first two years of life who had a stem cell transplant for acute myeloid leukemia, so the T cells may come from the graft donor. Sequencing used PBMCs, mostly from graft donor cells, obtained 360 days after TCRalphabeta/CD19-depleted stem cell transplant. CDR3 DNA sequence: TGTGCCAGCACTCTAGCAGCAGGAGGCTCCTACAATGAGCAGTTCTTC. This sequence encodes CASTLAAGGSYNEQFF.